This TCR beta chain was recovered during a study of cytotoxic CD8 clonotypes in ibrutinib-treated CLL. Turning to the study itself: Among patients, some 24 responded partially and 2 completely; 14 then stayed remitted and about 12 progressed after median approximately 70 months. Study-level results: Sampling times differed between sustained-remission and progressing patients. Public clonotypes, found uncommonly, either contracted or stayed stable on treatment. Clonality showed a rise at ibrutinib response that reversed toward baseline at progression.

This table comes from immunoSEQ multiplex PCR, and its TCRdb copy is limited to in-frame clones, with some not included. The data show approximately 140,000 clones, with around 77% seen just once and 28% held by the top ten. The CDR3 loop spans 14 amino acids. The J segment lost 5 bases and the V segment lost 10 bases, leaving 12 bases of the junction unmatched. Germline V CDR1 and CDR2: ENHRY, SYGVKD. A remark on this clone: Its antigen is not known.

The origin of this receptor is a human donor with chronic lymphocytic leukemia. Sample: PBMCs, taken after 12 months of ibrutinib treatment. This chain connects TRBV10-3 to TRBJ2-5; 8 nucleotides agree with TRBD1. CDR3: CASSPQGAGETQYF. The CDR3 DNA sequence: TGTGCCAGCTCTCCCCAGGGGGCAGGTGAGACCCAGTACTTC.